One and the same sample provided the 26 T cell receptor beta chains below, sequenced in a study of blood T cell repertoires in COVID-19. The data were produced by immunoSEQ multiplex PCR, yet TCRdb's version contains in-frame clones alone and is incomplete. The sample lists about 400,000 clones, around 87% occurring once. The sample taken for sequencing was peripheral blood. All receptors come from a human donor in a cohort sampled during active COVID-19.

The chain uses TRBV3-1 (or the pseudogene TRBV3-2) and TRBJ2-7; 7 bases line up with TRBD2. The CDR3 is 17 amino acids. Germline CDR1 LGHDT, CDR2 YNNKEL (reference sequence). J gave up 0 bases and V 3 bases, and 11 bases lay outside the gene matches. CDR3 amino acids: CASSQEFLAAPSYEQYF. DNA of the CDR3: TGTGCCAGCAGCCAGGAATTCCTAGCGGCTCCCTCCTACGAGCAGTACTTC.

This clone has a handful of counts. V is TRBV4-2 and J is TRBJ2-7; D call uncertain. The CDR3 runs 15 residues. V gave up 0 bases and J gave up 0 bases, with 9 bases separating them. Germline CDR1 reads LGHNA; CDR2 reads YNFKEQ. The CDR3 nucleotides are TGTGCCAGCAGCCAAGATCTTGCTAGCTCCTACGAGCAGTACTTC. Amino acid sequence: CASSQDLASSYEQYF.

The chain is built from TRBV4-2 and TRBJ2-5; possibly TRBD2 for D (5 bases). The CDR3 has 15 residues. V was trimmed by 1 base and J by 2 bases, leaving 11 bases between them. Germline assignment: CDR1 LGHNA and CDR2 YNFKEQ. The CDR3 loop reads CASSQVSGYQETQYF. In DNA form, the CDR3 reads TGTGCCAGCAGCCAAGTAAGCGGATATCAAGAGACCCAGTACTTC.

The chain employs TRBV19 and TRBJ1-6; TRBD1 matches 8 bases. Germline trimming cut 4 bases from V and 0 bases from J; bases unmatched to any gene: 8. This CDR3 is built from 18 residues. Germline CDR1 and CDR2: LNHDA and SQIVND (reference sequence). CDR3 DNA sequence: TGTGCCAGTAGTAGGACAGGGACGGAGATCTCCTATAATTCACCCCTCCACTTT. Translation: CASSRTGTEISYNSPLHF.

This chain connects TRBV5-1 to TRBJ2-3; TRBD2 matches 9 bases. CDR3 size: 17 residues. V dropped 6 bases and J dropped 6; count of bases not matched to a gene: 17. Germline-derived CDR1 and CDR2 are SGHRS and YFSETQ. In DNA, the CDR3 is TGCGCCAGCACCCGAGGGAGCGGGGGGCCAGCCCCGGATACGCAGTATTTT. Its translation: CASTRGSGGPAPDTQYF.

The chain has TRBV5-5 and TRBJ2-1, with D tentatively TRBD2 (6 bases). Germline CDR1 reads SGHKS; CDR2 reads YYEKEE (reference sequence). V shed 4 bases and J shed 10 bases, with 15 bases lying between them. The CDR3 has 13 residues. The CDR3 DNA sequence: TGTGCCAGCAGCGCGGAGGGTGTTGGGGAGCAGTTCTTC. It codes for CASSAEGVGEQFF.

The J gene is TRBJ2-5, the V gene TRBV5-1; no definite D call. The CDR3 is 12 residues long. Germline-derived CDR1 and CDR2 are SGHRS and YFSETQ. Trimming removed 2 bases at V and 5 bases at J, with 7 bases between. The CDR3 bases are TGCGCCAGCAGCTTCGAGTGGGAGACCCAGTACTTC. Translated, it gives CASSFEWETQYF.

This clone was picked up many times. V gene TRBV25-1 combines with J gene TRBJ2-2, with TRBD1 identical over 8 bases. V gave up 9 bases and J gave up 3 bases; unmatched junction bases: 0. The CDR3 has 12 amino acids. Germline V gives CDR1 MGHDK, CDR2 SYGVNS. The CDR3: CARTGDTGELFF. Here the CDR3 DNA reads TGTGCCAGGACAGGGGACACCGGGGAGCTGTTTTTT.

The chain is built from TRBV18 and TRBJ2-5; D not resolved. This CDR3 is built from 15 residues. The V gene's germline CDR1 is KGHSH and CDR2 LQKENI. V lost 2 bases to trimming and J lost 5 bases, with 15 bases between them. The CDR3 coding sequence is TGTGCCAGCTCACCAACCCCCAACCGGCGGGAGACCCAGTACTTC. Translated: CASSPTPNRRETQYF.

This chain links TRBV23-1 with TRBJ1-5; 12 nucleotides align to TRBD1. TRBV23-1 is sorted into the ORF group, with uncertain function. The V gene end was trimmed by 0 bases and the J gene end by 0 bases; junction bases not matched to a gene: 9. This CDR3 is 20 amino acids long. In DNA, the CDR3 is TGCGCCAGCAGTCAATCTGGGGCCCGGGACAGGGGGCTTAGCAATCAGCCCCAGCATTTT. Protein sequence: CASSQSGARDRGLSNQPQHF.

The V gene is TRBV7-2, the J gene TRBJ1-4, with D possibly being TRBD1 (6 bases). CDR3 length: 17 amino acids. V shed 4 bases and J shed 1 base, with 16 bases lying between them. In germline, CDR1 is SGHTA, CDR2 FQGNSA. DNA for the CDR3: TGTGCCAGCAGCTCGCAGACAGGCGCTGAAACTAATGAAAAACTGTTTTTT. Protein: CASSSQTGAETNEKLFF.

This rearrangement joins TRBV10-3 to TRBJ2-3; TRBD1 matches at 8 bases. Per germline, CDR1 ENHRY and CDR2 SYGVKD. The V gene end was trimmed by 6 bases and the J gene end by 8 bases; junction bases not matched to a gene: 4. The CDR3 has 12 amino acids. CDR3 coding DNA: TGTGCCATCAGAGGACAGGGTGTTACGCAGTATTTT. Translated, it gives CAIRGQGVTQYF.

With respect to this clone: Other DNA sequences in this specimen translate into the identical CDR3. The gene calls are TRBV5-4 and TRBJ2-5; TRBD2 agrees at 8 bases. V was pared by 2 bases and J by 4 bases, with 4 bases of the junction left unmatched. The CDR3 loop spans 14 amino acids. Germline V gene sequence: CDR1 SGHNT, CDR2 YYREEE (reference sequence). CDR3 sequence reads: CASSLAGVGETQYF. The CDR3 DNA reads TGTGCCAGCAGCTTAGCGGGAGTTGGAGAGACCCAGTACTTC.

The V gene is TRBV5-1, the J gene TRBJ2-2, with 8 bases aligning to TRBD2. Trimming removed 4 bases from V and 2 bases from J; junction bases left unmatched: 10. Germline V CDR1 and CDR2: SGHRS, YFSETQ. The CDR3 spans 17 residues. CDR3 DNA sequence: TGCGCCAGCAGCCCCACCCCGACTAGCGCTAACACCGGGGAGCTGTTTTTT. This codes for CASSPTPTSANTGELFF.

The J gene is TRBJ1-1, the V gene TRBV10-3; perhaps TRBD1 as D (5 bases). Germline assignment: CDR1 ENHRY and CDR2 SYGVKD. The CDR3 is made up of 14 amino acids. The V gene lost 7 bases and the J gene lost 0 bases, with 12 bases spanning the gap. The CDR3 loop is CAINDGGVNTEAFF. CDR3 nucleotide sequence: TGTGCCATCAACGATGGGGGGGTGAACACTGAAGCTTTCTTT.

This chain joins TRBV20-1 and TRBJ2-7, with D maybe TRBD2 (6 bases). V was pared by 3 bases and J by 4 bases, with 19 bases between. The CDR3 runs 15 residues. Germline CDR1 DFQATT, CDR2 SNEGSKA (reference sequence). CDR3 sequence (DNA): TGCAGTGCTAGTCTTCGGACTACGGCCTCTTACGAGCAGTACTTC. Translation: CSASLRTTASYEQYF.

The CDR3 sequence is CASSSGTRSYEQYF. In DNA, the CDR3 is TGTGCCAGCAGCTCCGGGACACGGTCGTACGAGCAGTACTTC. The chain is built from TRBV7-9 and TRBJ2-7; perhaps TRBD1 as D (6 bases). The germline V gene encodes CDR1 SEHNR and CDR2 FQNEAQ (reference sequence). The CDR3 consists of 14 residues. Trimming left V 4 bases short and J 4 bases short, with 14 bases between. Full variable domain (remainder filled in from reference TRBV7-9 and TRBJ2-7): DTGVSQNPRHKITKRGQNVTFRCDPISEHNRLYWYRQTLGQGPEFLTYFQNEAQLEKSRLLSDRFSAERPKGSFSTLEIQRTEQGDSAMYLCASSSGTRSYEQYFGPGTRLTVT.

This CDR3 is CASSLLQGGTGELFF. CDR3 bases: TGTGCCAGCAGCTTATTACAGGGGGGAACCGGGGAGCTGTTTTTT. This chain joins TRBV7-3 and TRBJ2-2; TRBD1 agrees at 8 bases. The CDR3 covers 15 residues. CDR1 and CDR2 from the germline V gene are SGHTA and FQGTGA. V was pared by 2 bases and J by 5 bases, with 4 bases of the junction left unmatched.

The V and J genes are TRBV5-1 and TRBJ2-7; 10 bases align to TRBD1. The CDR3 runs 18 residues. V trimming: 4 bases; J trimming: 2 bases; junction bases outside the gene matches: 15. CDR1 SGHRS and CDR2 YFSETQ come from the germline V gene. CDR3 amino acids: CASSRVPGRTGGTYEQYF. The CDR3 nucleotides read TGCGCCAGCAGCCGGGTGCCAGGACGGACAGGGGGTACCTACGAGCAGTACTTC.

The rearrangement joins TRBV7-8 to TRBJ1-1; the D gene is possibly TRBD1 (5 bases). CDR1 and CDR2 (germline): SGHVS, FQNEAQ. CDR3 length: 16 amino acids. V dropped 2 bases and J dropped 4 bases, with 17 bases sitting between them. CDR3 protein: CASSLYGRAGRTEAFF. CDR3 sequence (DNA): TGTGCCAGCAGCTTATACGGCAGGGCAGGTCGCACTGAAGCTTTCTTT.

This chain uses TRBV30 with TRBJ2-1, with D unclear. The CDR3 extends over 15 amino acids. Trimming stripped 1 base from V and 5 bases from J, with 15 bases between. The V gene's germline CDR1 is GTSNPN and CDR2 SVGIG (reference sequence). DNA for the CDR3: TGTGCCTGGAGTGCGGGTGCTAGTCTCGACAATGAGCAGTTCTTC. Protein sequence: CAWSAGASLDNEQFF.

This clone was counted between two and nine times. The chain carries TRBV30 and TRBJ1-1, with D uncertain. The CDR3 sequence is 12 residues long. Germline CDR1 GTSNPN, CDR2 SVGIG (reference sequence). Trimming removed 3 bases at V and 0 bases at J, with 5 bases between. The CDR3 nucleotides read TGTGCCTGGAGGAGCGTGAACACTGAAGCTTTCTTT. This translates into CAWRSVNTEAFF.

The chain links TRBV6-6 to TRBJ1-4, with 7 positions matching TRBD1. This CDR3 is 14 amino acids long. The germline gives CDR1 MNHNY, CDR2 SVGAGI (reference sequence). J lost 7 bases, V lost 6 bases, and 8 bases had no gene match. CDR3 nucleotide sequence: TGTGCCAGCAGAACGACAGGGTCCTCTGAAAAACTGTTTTTT. Translation: CASRTTGSSEKLFF.

The chain joins TRBV6-5 to TRBJ2-1, with 8 bases matching TRBD1. Trimming cost V 2 bases and J 7 bases; bases outside gene matches: 4. CDR3 size: 14 residues. From germline, CDR1 is MNHEY and CDR2 SVGAGI. CDR3 in DNA: TGTGCCAGCAGTTACCAAGGACAGGGAAATGAGCAGTTCTTC. It specifies CASSYQGQGNEQFF.

This clone appeared a single time. This rearrangement joins TRBV5-1 to TRBJ2-1; 11 nucleotides match TRBD1. Germline V CDR1 and CDR2: SGHRS, YFSETQ. The V gene end was trimmed by 4 bases and the J gene end by 3 bases; junction bases not matched to a gene: 3. CDR3 length equals 15 residues. The CDR3 nucleotides are TGCGCCAGCAGCGAGGGGACAGGGGGCTACAATGAGCAGTTCTTC. It yields the protein CASSEGTGGYNEQFF.

This chain connects TRBV5-4 to TRBJ2-1, with D maybe TRBD2 (6 bases). Germline V gives CDR1 SGHNT, CDR2 YYREEE (reference sequence). This CDR3 comprises 13 residues. V lost 0 bases to trimming and J lost 7 bases, with 8 bases between them. As DNA, the CDR3 is TGTGCCAGCAGCTTGGTGGGGAGGAATGAGCAGTTCTTC. Amino acid sequence: CASSLVGRNEQFF.